The clone carrying this T cell receptor beta chain was counted only a few times. These data originate in a study of blood T cells in healthy people across ages. This CDR3 region has 15 residues. Germline assignment: CDR1 LGHDT and CDR2 YNNKEL (reference sequence). The junction had 4 bases not matched to a gene; V was cut back by 2 bases and J by 5 bases. Using a J-beta primer mix together with a sample-barcoded 5' primer, a second PCR was run for roughly 7 to 11 cycles. One entry per CDR3 protein results from TCRdb running MiXCR on the 5' RACE reads. Seen here are roughly 1,500,000 distinct CDR3 sequences, about 40% observed once, and the top ten hold around 8%.

The source material was blood. This clonotype was obtained from a woman aged 18-30 years in good health. The chain employs TRBV3-1 and TRBJ2-5; 11 bases are a match to TRBD2. CDR3 sequence: CASSQPTSGDETQYF. CDR3 sequence (DNA): TGTGCCAGCAGCCAACCGACTAGCGGGGACGAGACCCAGTACTTC.